This T cell receptor (beta chain) was recorded in a study of blood T cell repertoires in COVID-19. The CDR3 contains 17 residues. V was clipped by 0 bases and J by 8 bases; unmatched bases: 13. The V gene's germline CDR1 is MDHEN and CDR2 SYDVKM. Original analysis: Scientists estimated how many nucleated cells there were by amplifying reference gene primers. TCRdb's table, derived via immunoSEQ multiplex PCR, lists solely in-frame clones and lacks some. That table supplies the V and J calls and clone size; D and trimming were determined from the DNA. The sample has roughly 50,000 clones, approximately 80% seen once. This clone has a handful of counts.

Sequencing was done on a sample of peripheral blood. The TCR was taken from a man aged 35-49 years with acute or convalescent COVID-19. The rearrangement joins TRBV28 to TRBJ1-2; 9 nucleotides line up with TRBD1. The CDR3 nucleotides are TGTGCCAGCAGTTTATGGGCCTTCACAGGGGGCGCAGACGGCTACACCTTC. It specifies CASSLWAFTGGADGYTF.